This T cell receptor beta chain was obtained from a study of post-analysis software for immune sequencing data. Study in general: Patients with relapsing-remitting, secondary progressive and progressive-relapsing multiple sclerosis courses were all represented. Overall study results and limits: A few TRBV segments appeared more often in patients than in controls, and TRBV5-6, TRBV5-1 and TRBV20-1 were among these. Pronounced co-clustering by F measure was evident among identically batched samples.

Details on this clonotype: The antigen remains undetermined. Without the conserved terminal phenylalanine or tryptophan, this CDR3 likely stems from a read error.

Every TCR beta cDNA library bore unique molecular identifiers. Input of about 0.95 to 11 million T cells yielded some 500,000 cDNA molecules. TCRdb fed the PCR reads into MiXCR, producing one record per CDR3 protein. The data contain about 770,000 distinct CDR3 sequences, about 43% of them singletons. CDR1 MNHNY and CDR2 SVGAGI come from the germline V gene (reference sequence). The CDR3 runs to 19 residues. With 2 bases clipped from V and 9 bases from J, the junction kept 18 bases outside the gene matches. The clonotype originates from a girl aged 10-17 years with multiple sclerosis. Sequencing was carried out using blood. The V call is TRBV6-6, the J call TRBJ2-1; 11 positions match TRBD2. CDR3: CASSYQQPVHSGRAFEQFV. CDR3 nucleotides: TGTGCCAGCAGTTACCAACAACCGGTGCATAGCGGGAGGGCTTTTGAGCAGTTCGTC.